A selection of T cell receptor beta chains follows, all from one sample in a study of cytomegalovirus exposure and HLA in healthy donors. Data came from immunoSEQ multiplex PCR; TCRdb stores just in-frame clones and leaves some out. The sample consists of more than 150,000 clones, roughly 88% of them appearing once. Source material: PBMCs. These receptors were taken from a girl aged 2 to 10 in good health and CMV-seropositive. The CDR3 runs from the conserved cysteine through the conserved F or W. D genes are given only for firm matches. Clone size appears in some rows only: once, few, many, or a class for an expanded clone.

>-|TRBV7-8|-|TRBJ2-1
TGTGCCAGCAGCTTATCCTCCAGGTCCTACAATGAGCAGTTCTTC
CASSLSSRSYNEQFF
>-|TRBV30|-|TRBJ1-1
TGTGCCTGGCTCGGGGGATGGAACACTGAAGCTTTCTTT
CAWLGGWNTEAFF
>-|TRBV5-1|-|TRBJ2-5
TGCGCCAGCAGCTTGTCAGTGGCCAACCAAGAGACCCAGTACTTC
CASSLSVANQETQYF
>-|TRBV6-1|-|TRBJ2-3
TGTGCCAGCCGGACTGGGCCTCTCCGGGGGGATACGCAGTATTTT
CASRTGPLRGDTQYF
>-|TRBV19|-|TRBJ2-7
TGTGCCAGTGGGCCCGCGGCAGGGTTCTCCTACGAGCAGTACTTC
CASGPAAGFSYEQYF
>-|TRBV6-6|-|TRBJ2-3
TGTGCCAGCAGCCCAATCCCCGATACGCAGTATTTT
CASSPIPDTQYF
>-|TRBV6-1|-|TRBJ2-1
TGTGCCAGCAGTGAAGTAGAGCGAAGCTCCTACAATGAGCAGTTCTTC
CASSEVERSSYNEQFF
>-|TRBV29-1|TRBD1|TRBJ1-2
TGCAGCGTTTTTCGTCGGGGACAGGGCCCTATTTATGGCTACACCTTC
CSVFRRGQGPIYGYTF
>-|TRBV19|TRBD2|TRBJ2-1
TGTGCCAGTAGTGCGACTAGCGGGGGGATGTCCTACAATGAGCAGTTCTTC
CASSATSGGMSYNEQFF
>-|TRBV28|TRBD2|TRBJ2-3
TGTGCCAGCAGTTCTCCCCCGGGGGGGTTGGACACAGATACGCAGTATTTT
CASSSPPGGLDTDTQYF
>few|TRBV6-1|-|TRBJ2-5
TGTGCCAGCAGTGAAGCGCCGGCAGGGGAAGAGACCCAGTACTTC
CASSEAPAGEETQYF
>few|TRBV19|TRBD1|TRBJ1-5
TGTGCCAGTAGTATAGCAGGGGGGAGTCAGCCCCAGCATTTT
CASSIAGGSQPQHF
>few|TRBV4-1|TRBD1|TRBJ1-2
TGCGCCAGCAGGCAGGGGGCAGGTGGCTACACCTTC
CASRQGAGGYTF
>-|TRBV13|-|TRBJ2-1
TGTGCCAGCAGCCCAATAACAGAAGGCTCCTACAATGAGCAGTTCTTC
CASSPITEGSYNEQFF
>-|TRBV5-1|TRBD2|TRBJ2-2
TGCGCCAGCAGCTTTTTAGCGGGAGGGCCATCCCCCGGGGAGCTGTTTTTT
CASSFLAGGPSPGELFF
>-|TRBV25-1|-|TRBJ2-1
TGTGCCAGCAGTGAAACATCAGGTGAGCAGTTCTTC
CASSETSGEQFF
>few|TRBV29-1|TRBD1|TRBJ2-7
TGCAGCGGAGGGACAGGGTACGAGCAGTACTTC
CSGGTGYEQYF
>-|TRBV15|-|TRBJ2-1
TGTGCCACCAGCAGAGATCGAGGTCCCTACAATGAGCAGTTCTTC
CATSRDRGPYNEQFF
>-|TRBV27|TRBD2|TRBJ2-5
TGTGCCAGCATCGATACACGGGAGGGGCGGGAGACCCAGTACTTC
CASIDTREGRETQYF
>-|TRBV6-1|TRBD2|TRBJ2-1
TGTGCCAGCAGTTTTGGACTAGCGGGGGTGAATGAGCAGTTCTTC
CASSFGLAGVNEQFF
>-|TRBV2|TRBD1|TRBJ2-7
TGTGCCAGCAGTGAGGGACAGGGCCCAGGCTCCTACGAGCAGTACTTC
CASSEGQGPGSYEQYF
>-|TRBV14|TRBD1|TRBJ1-1
TGTGCCAGCAGCCCACGACAGGGGGCTGTGGACACTGAAGCTTTCTTT
CASSPRQGAVDTEAFF
>-|TRBV5-1|TRBD2|TRBJ2-1
TGCGCCAGCAGCTTGGATAGGACTAGCTGGGAGGAGCAGTTCTTC
CASSLDRTSWEEQFF
>-|TRBV19|-|TRBJ1-5
TGTGCCAGTAGTATAGGGGGGCAGTTCAATCAGCCCCAGCATTTT
CASSIGGQFNQPQHF
>-|TRBV7-3|TRBD1|TRBJ1-6
TGTGCCAGCAGCTCCGGGACAGCCAACTCACCCCTCCACTTT
CASSSGTANSPLHF
>once|TRBV7-3|-|TRBJ2-2
TGTGCCAGCAGCTTATCGGGGGGCGCGGCCGGGGAGCTGTTTTTT
CASSLSGGAAGELFF
>-|TRBV5-8|-|TRBJ2-2
TGTGCCAGCAGCTTCAGGCAGAACACCGGGGAGCTGTTTTTT
CASSFRQNTGELFF
>-|TRBV5-8|TRBD1|TRBJ1-1
TGTGCCAGCAGCCGCGGGACAGGGGGCTTTGAGGACACTGAAGCTTTCTTT
CASSRGTGGFEDTEAFF
>-|TRBV28|TRBD2|TRBJ2-7
TGTGCCAGCAGTTTGGGGGACTACGGGCCCAACGAGCAGTACTTC
CASSLGDYGPNEQYF
>-|TRBV28|-|TRBJ2-3
TGTGCCAGCAGTTTAGGCAGGGGAGAAGATACGCAGTATTTT
CASSLGRGEDTQYF
>-|TRBV5-1|-|TRBJ2-5
TGCGCCAGCAGCCTGGTGGGTACGGGGCAAGAGACCCAGTACTTC
CASSLVGTGQETQYF
>-|TRBV6-5|-|TRBJ1-1
TGTGCCAGCAGTTACAGGACACCGGTGGCTGAAGCTTTCTTT
CASSYRTPVAEAFF